Below, 10 T cell receptor beta chains from the same sample are listed, as sequenced in a study of T cell changes during pregnancy in multiple sclerosis (dated by TCRdb to between 2018 and 2021). The protocol used for the library was the immunoSEQ multiplex PCR assay. Held by TCRdb, this immuneACCESS table contains in-frame sequences only and omits some clones. Under half of the omission traces to an unresolved V gene where checked; the cause of the rest is unknown. In all, the sample holds over 70,000 clones, and over 80% of those were seen once. Of the sample, about 4.5% is held by the ten largest clones. Sample: peripheral blood, taken in the first trimester of pregnancy. These receptors all stem from a female donor with multiple sclerosis, enrolled in a pregnancy study.

For the CDR3, the DNA is TGTGCCAGCAGCCAAGATATAGCGGGCGGCGACGAGCAGTACTTC. It codes for CASSQDIAGGDEQYF. The chain couples TRBV4-2 to TRBJ2-7; 7 bases line up with TRBD2. Germline values: CDR1 LGHNA, CDR2 YNFKEQ. CDR3 length equals 15 residues. With 0 bases clipped from V and 5 bases from J, the junction kept 7 bases outside the gene matches.

This rearrangement joins TRBV29-1 to TRBJ1-3, with 7 positions matching TRBD1. V lost 7 bases and J lost 3; bases outside the gene matches: 3. Germline V gene sequence: CDR1 SQVTM, CDR2 ANQGSEA. The CDR3 covers 12 residues. CDR3 DNA sequence: TGCAGCGCAGGGACAGATGGAAACACCATATATTTT. Its translation is CSAGTDGNTIYF.

The rearrangement links TRBV7-9 to TRBJ1-3; D perhaps matches TRBD1 (5 bases). This CDR3 is built from 17 residues. Between the trimmed V and J ends, which lost 5 bases and 4 bases, there was a span of 21 bases. Germline-derived CDR1 and CDR2 are SEHNR and FQNEAQ (reference sequence). The chain's CDR3 is CASSPASGGLSGNTIYF. In DNA form, the CDR3 reads TGTGCCAGCAGCCCAGCATCCGGGGGATTGTCAGGAAACACCATATATTTT.

The chain couples TRBV6-5 to TRBJ2-3; 7 positions match TRBD1. The CDR3 is made up of 15 amino acids. The V segment lost 11 bases and the J segment 3 bases; nucleotides outside the gene matches: 14. Germline V gene sequence: CDR1 MNHEY, CDR2 SVGAGI. The CDR3 DNA reads TGTGCCCGTAGAGAGGGGGCCGGCGGAACAGATACGCAGTATTTT. Translating gives CARREGAGGTDTQYF.

The genes are TRBV21-1 and TRBJ2-6; the table gives TRBD1 as D, unverified against the DNA. TRBV21-1 is an annotated pseudogene. The CDR3 totals 16 residues. CDR3 coding DNA: TGTGCCAGCAGCAAAGAACATGGGACAGGGGTCAACGTCCTGACTTTC. The encoded protein is CASSKEHGTGVNVLTF.

This clone was seen a single time. The chain uses TRBV18 and TRBJ2-7; TRBD2 might be the D (5 bases). This CDR3 is 15 amino acids long. In germline, CDR1 is KGHSH, CDR2 LQKENI. V gave up 0 bases and J gave up 1 base, with 10 bases separating them. CDR3 nucleotide sequence: TGTGCCAGCTCACCACCAGGGCGGGTTTCCTACGAGCAGTACTTC. This codes for CASSPPGRVSYEQYF.

This chain joins TRBV4-2 and TRBJ1-1, with TRBD1 identical over 7 bases. Germline trimming cut 1 base from V and 5 bases from J; bases unmatched to any gene: 4. This CDR3 comprises 14 residues. Germline loops: CDR1 LGHNA, CDR2 YNFKEQ. This chain's CDR3 is CASSQAGRGTEAFF. CDR3 DNA: TGTGCCAGCAGCCAAGCTGGCAGGGGGACTGAAGCTTTCTTT.

This chain uses TRBV6-5 with TRBJ2-7; TRBD2 might be the D (5 bases). CDR1 is MNHEY, CDR2 SVGAGI, per germline. The CDR3 sequence is 13 residues long. With 4 bases removed from V and 6 bases from J, the gap between germline ends came to 13 bases. For the CDR3, the DNA is TGTGCCAGCAGTTCCGGGGATTGGTCCGAGCAGTACTTC. The encoded protein is CASSSGDWSEQYF.

V and J are TRBV11-3 and TRBJ2-1; 8 bases agree with TRBD2. CDR1 is SGHNT and CDR2 is YENEEA in the germline V gene. J gave up 4 bases and V 2 bases, and 4 bases lay outside the gene matches. CDR3 length: 15 amino acids. CDR3 bases: TGTGCCAGCAGCTTAACGGGGGGGCGATACAATGAGCAGTTCTTC. It codes for CASSLTGGRYNEQFF. The full variable domain, rest sourced from reference TRBV11-3 and TRBJ2-1, is EAGVVQSPRYKIIEKKQPVAFWCNPISGHNTLYWYLQNLGQGPELLIRYENEEAVDDSQLPKDRFSAERLKGVDSTLKIQPAELGDSAVYLCASSLTGGRYNEQFFGPGTRLTVL.

This clone has a single count. The V gene is TRBV6-5, the J gene TRBJ1-2; 7 nucleotides align to TRBD1. The V segment lost 6 bases and the J segment 3 bases; nucleotides outside the gene matches: 4. CDR1 and CDR2 from the germline V gene are MNHEY and SVGAGI. The CDR3 consists of 13 residues. As DNA, the CDR3 is TGTGCCAGCAGACTCAGGGGGGACTATGGCTACACCTTC. It encodes CASRLRGDYGYTF.